These 24 T cell receptor beta chains came from one sample sequenced in a study of cytomegalovirus exposure and HLA in healthy donors. 13 Jbeta primers and 60 Vbeta primers were used for the PCR. The data were produced by immunoSEQ multiplex PCR, yet TCRdb's version contains in-frame clones alone and is incomplete. The repertoire holds over 150,000 clones, with 80% as singletons. Source material: PBMCs. Receptor source: a woman in her 40s in good health and CMV-seropositive.

J is TRBJ2-4 and V is TRBV28; D not resolved. V was shortened by 5 bases and J by 8 bases, with 16 bases between the two germline ends. The CDR3 runs 14 residues. Germline V gives CDR1 MDHEN, CDR2 SYDVKM. The CDR3 nucleotides are TGTGCCAGCAGTCCAGGCGTAATGAGAGACATTCAGTACTTC. Its protein is CASSPGVMRDIQYF.

The rearrangement links TRBV6-1 to TRBJ2-7; possibly TRBD1 for D (8 bases). The CDR3 is made up of 14 amino acids. Germline V gene data show CDR1 as MNHNS and CDR2 as SASEGT. The V end was cut by 6 bases, the J end by 5 bases, with 17 bases between. The CDR3 loop is CASSAQGGGNEQYF. CDR3 bases: TGTGCCAGCAGCGCACAGGGGGGGGGCAACGAGCAGTACTTC.

The chain links TRBV15 to TRBJ2-7, with 9 positions matching TRBD2. The germline gives CDR1 LNHNV, CDR2 YYDKDF (reference sequence). This CDR3 has 18 residues. Trimming took 0 bases from V and 5 from J; bases not matched to a gene: 14. CDR3 nucleotides: TGTGCCACCAGCAGAGATCGAGCGGGAGGCCTGGGGCCCCACGAGCAGTACTTC. It encodes CATSRDRAGGLGPHEQYF.

This chain uses TRBV4-2 with TRBJ2-1; 9 nucleotides align to TRBD2. After removal of 1 base from V and 0 bases from J, the junction contained 4 bases not matched to a gene. This CDR3 has 17 residues. CDR1 and CDR2 (germline): LGHNA, YNFKEQ. The CDR3 sequence is CASSQVSSGTSYNEQFF. As DNA, the CDR3 is TGTGCCAGCAGCCAAGTTTCTAGCGGGACCTCCTACAATGAGCAGTTCTTC.

The chain employs TRBV6-5 and TRBJ2-3, with 13 bases lining up with TRBD2. Germline values: CDR1 MNHEY, CDR2 SVGAGI. V shed 4 bases and J 5 bases; nucleotides not matched to a gene: 0. The length of the CDR3 is 14 residues. The CDR3 nucleotides read TGTGCCAGCAGTTGGACTAGCGGGAGAGATACGCAGTATTTT. Its protein is CASSWTSGRDTQYF.

The V call is TRBV30, the J call TRBJ2-1, with 11 positions matching TRBD2. The CDR3 totals 14 residues. Germline lookup yields CDR1 GTSNPN and CDR2 SVGIG (reference sequence). J was trimmed by 4 bases and V by 4 bases; bases with no gene match: 3. CDR3 nucleotides: TGTGCCTGGACAAGACTAGCGGGGTACAATGAGCAGTTCTTC. The encoded protein is CAWTRLAGYNEQFF.

The rearrangement joins TRBV27 to TRBJ1-1; a weak D match, TRBD1 (6 bases). CDR1 is MNHEY and CDR2 is SMNVEV in the germline V gene (reference sequence). V was trimmed by 9 bases and J by 6 bases, leaving 23 bases between them. This CDR3 is 15 amino acids long. The CDR3 DNA is TGTGCCAGTAACCCGACGGGGGGCCCTAGCCCTGAAGCTTTCTTT. This translates into CASNPTGGPSPEAFF.

The chain carries TRBV19 and TRBJ2-4; tentatively, D is TRBD2 (7 bases). Trimming removed 3 bases from V and 6 bases from J, with 21 bases in between. CDR1 LNHDA and CDR2 SQIVND come from the germline V gene (reference sequence). There are 17 residues in the CDR3. The CDR3 DNA is TGTGCCAGTAGTATTCGGGACCAGGGGAGGGCAGCAAACATTCAGTACTTC. Translation gives CASSIRDQGRAANIQYF.

The chain couples TRBV6-5 to TRBJ2-7, with a weak D call TRBD1 (6 bases). The length of the CDR3 is 13 residues. Germline lookup yields CDR1 MNHEY and CDR2 SVGAGI. The ends were cut back, 8 bases at V and 0 bases at J, with 11 bases in the middle. The CDR3 loop is CASGTGTSYEQYF. The CDR3 DNA reads TGTGCCAGCGGAACAGGGACCTCCTACGAGCAGTACTTC.

This clone appeared a single time. The chain is built from TRBV13 and TRBJ2-7; 8 bases line up with TRBD2. The CDR3 covers 15 residues. After removal of 3 bases from V and 0 bases from J, the junction contained 4 bases not matched to a gene. CDR1 PRHDT and CDR2 FYEKMQ come from the germline V gene (reference sequence). The CDR3 region is CASSFVGLASYEQYF. CDR3 bases: TGTGCCAGCAGCTTCGTAGGACTAGCCTCCTACGAGCAGTACTTC.

This CDR3 reads CASSVGQGADYEQYF. CDR3 nucleotide sequence: TGTGCCAGCAGCGTAGGACAGGGGGCGGATTACGAGCAGTACTTC. The chain uses TRBV9 and TRBJ2-7; 10 positions agree with TRBD1. Germline values: CDR1 SGDLS, CDR2 YYNGEE. CDR3 length: 15 amino acids. Trimming cost V 0 bases and J 4 bases; bases outside gene matches: 4.

This chain joins TRBV7-6 and TRBJ2-7, with a tentative D call TRBD1 (5 bases). CDR1 and CDR2 (germline): SGHVS, FNYEAQ. This CDR3 region has 14 residues. V was cut by 10 bases and J by 2 bases, with 18 bases left in between. In nucleotides, the CDR3 is TGTGCCATCACCGACAGCCAGTTTACCTACGAGCAGTACTTC. Translated: CAITDSQFTYEQYF.

The V and J genes are TRBV6-1 and TRBJ1-4; TRBD1 is a possible D gene (5 bases). V shed 4 bases and J shed 9 bases, with 15 bases lying between them. The CDR3 extends over 14 amino acids. Looked up from germline, CDR1 is MNHNS and CDR2 is SASEGT. As DNA, the CDR3 is TGTGCCAGCAGTGGGGTCAGGGCCGGGCAAAAACTGTTTTTT. This translates into CASSGVRAGQKLFF.

The V call is TRBV6-5, the J call TRBJ2-7, with 11 bases that match TRBD2. Trimming cost V 8 bases and J 0 bases; bases outside gene matches: 3. Germline V gene sequence: CDR1 MNHEY, CDR2 SVGAGI. This CDR3 is 14 amino acids long. CDR3 DNA: TGTGCCAGCCGTAGCGGGGGGGCCTCCTACGAGCAGTACTTC. Translation gives CASRSGGASYEQYF.

There are a few counts of this clone. This sequence joins TRBV30 and TRBJ2-7, with D possibly TRBD1 on 6 matching bases. The CDR3 spans 15 residues. The germline V and J ends were trimmed by 3 bases and 3 bases, with 18 bases remaining between them. Germline assignment: CDR1 GTSNPN and CDR2 SVGIG (reference sequence). DNA for the CDR3: TGTGCCTGGAGCCTGGGCAGGGGTGGTTTCTACGAGCAGTACTTC. Its translation is CAWSLGRGGFYEQYF.

Only one count was recorded for this clone. The chain uses TRBV30 and TRBJ1-1; D unresolved. Deletions cut 2 bases from V and 0 bases from J, with 7 bases between. The CDR3 extends over 13 amino acids. Germline V gene sequence: CDR1 GTSNPN, CDR2 SVGIG (reference sequence). CDR3 DNA sequence: TGTGCCTGGAGTAAGAACATGAACACTGAAGCTTTCTTT. Translating gives CAWSKNMNTEAFF.

This rearrangement joins TRBV27 to TRBJ2-7; 7 bases agree with TRBD2. Per germline, CDR1 MNHEY and CDR2 SMNVEV (reference sequence). The CDR3 extends over 14 amino acids. Losses at the gene ends were 4 bases for V and 4 bases for J; bases not matched to a gene: 7. The CDR3 bases are TGTGCCAGCAGTTCCGGGACTACACTTTACGAGCAGTACTTC. Translating gives CASSSGTTLYEQYF.

The chain has TRBV6-4 and TRBJ2-2; 10 bases line up with TRBD2. The CDR3 covers 14 residues. Germline CDR1 is MRHNA and CDR2 is SNTAGT. The junction had 1 base not matched to a gene; V was cut back by 2 bases and J by 7 bases. CDR3 sequence reads: CASSDASGSGELFF. In DNA, the CDR3 is TGTGCCAGCAGTGACGCTAGCGGGAGCGGGGAGCTGTTTTTT.

This clone occurred once. V is TRBV7-3 and J is TRBJ2-1; 15 nucleotides agree with TRBD2. The CDR3 is 17 amino acids. Germline V lookup: CDR1 SGHTA, CDR2 FQGTGA. With V trimmed by 1 base and J by 7 bases, 5 bases remained unmatched. This CDR3 is CASSLMGLAGGANEQFF. The CDR3 DNA reads TGTGCCAGCAGCTTAATGGGACTAGCGGGAGGAGCAAATGAGCAGTTCTTC.

This chain uses TRBV5-1 with TRBJ2-5, with TRBD2 matching 7 bases. Germline V gene data show CDR1 as SGHRS and CDR2 as YFSETQ. The J segment lost 4 bases and the V segment lost 4 bases, leaving 10 bases of the junction unmatched. The CDR3 consists of 15 residues. The CDR3 nucleotides are TGCGCCAGCAGCCGAGGGAGCGGGAAGGCAGAGACCCAGTACTTC. It translates to CASSRGSGKAETQYF. Based on the CDR3 plus reference TRBV5-1 and TRBJ2-5, the full variable domain is KAGVTQTPRYLIKTRGQQVTLSCSPISGHRSVSWYQQTPGQGLQFLFEYFSETQRNKGNFPGRFSGRQFSNSRSEMNVSTLELGDSALYLCASSRGSGKAETQYFGPGTRLLVL.

This clone was seen more than once but under ten times. This chain links TRBV10-2 with TRBJ1-1; maybe TRBD1 (6 bases). Germline V CDR1 and CDR2: WSHSY, SAAADI. The CDR3 covers 14 residues. V lost 1 base to trimming and J lost 4 bases, with 10 bases between them. The CDR3 loop reads CASSEWGQSTEAFF. CDR3 coding DNA: TGCGCCAGCAGTGAGTGGGGGCAGAGCACTGAAGCTTTCTTT.

This sequence joins TRBV10-1 and TRBJ2-3, with 9 positions matching TRBD1. V lost 11 bases and J lost 2; bases outside the gene matches: 17. The V gene's germline CDR1 is WNHNN and CDR2 SYGVQD (reference sequence). The CDR3 is 17 amino acids. DNA of the CDR3: TGCGCCGCACGGGGGACAGGGACACTCTCCCTCACAGATACGCAGTATTTT. Encoded protein: CAARGTGTLSLTDTQYF.

This rearrangement joins TRBV29-1 to TRBJ2-7, with 10 nucleotides matching TRBD1. Germline V gene data show CDR1 as SQVTM and CDR2 as ANQGSEA. V shed 6 bases, J shed 0 bases, and the junction held 5 bases outside the gene matches. This CDR3 is 14 amino acids long. CDR3 in amino acids: CSVSGQGSSYEQYF. In nucleotides, the CDR3 is TGCAGCGTCTCGGGACAGGGGAGCTCCTACGAGCAGTACTTC.

This clone was counted a few times. The CDR3 nucleotides read TGTGCCAGCACACGGACAGGGGGCACAGATACGCAGTATTTT. The encoded protein is CASTRTGGTDTQYF. This chain links TRBV7-8 with TRBJ2-3, with 9 nucleotides matching TRBD1. With V trimmed by 7 bases and J by 1 base, 3 bases remained unmatched. CDR3 length equals 14 residues. The germline CDR1 and CDR2 sequences are SGHVS and FQNEAQ.